These 2 T cell receptor beta chains originate from one sample sequenced in a study of T cells expressing NK-cell markers. With the 5' RACE reads reprocessed, TCRdb shows one record per CDR3 protein and no DNA. Its listing shows just under 150,000 distinct CDR3 sequences. Sequenced: blood T cells: a sorted CD56 or NKG2C T cell subset, CD4+ or CD8+ T cells, or bulk PBMC T cells (not recorded which). These receptors came from a man aged 18 to 30 in good health.

V gene TRBV23-1 combines with J gene TRBJ2-7; TCRdb's D call, TRBD2, is unchecked because there is no DNA. TRBV23-1 is an ORF for which the function is uncertain. The CDR3 is 18 residues long. This CDR3 reads CASSLGQGKGTSLYEQYF.

The chain has TRBV15 and TRBJ2-4. CDR1 is LNHNV, CDR2 YYDKDF, per germline (reference sequence). The CDR3 totals 17 residues. The chain's CDR3 is CATSSFGVSEAKNIQYF. The full variable domain, its missing parts supplied by reference TRBV15 and TRBJ2-4, is DAMVIQNPRYQVTQFGKPVTLSCSQTLNHNVMYWYQQKSSQAPKLLFHYYDKDFNNEADTPDNFQSRRPNTSFCFLDIRSPGLGDTAMYLCATSSFGVSEAKNIQYFGAGTRLSVL.